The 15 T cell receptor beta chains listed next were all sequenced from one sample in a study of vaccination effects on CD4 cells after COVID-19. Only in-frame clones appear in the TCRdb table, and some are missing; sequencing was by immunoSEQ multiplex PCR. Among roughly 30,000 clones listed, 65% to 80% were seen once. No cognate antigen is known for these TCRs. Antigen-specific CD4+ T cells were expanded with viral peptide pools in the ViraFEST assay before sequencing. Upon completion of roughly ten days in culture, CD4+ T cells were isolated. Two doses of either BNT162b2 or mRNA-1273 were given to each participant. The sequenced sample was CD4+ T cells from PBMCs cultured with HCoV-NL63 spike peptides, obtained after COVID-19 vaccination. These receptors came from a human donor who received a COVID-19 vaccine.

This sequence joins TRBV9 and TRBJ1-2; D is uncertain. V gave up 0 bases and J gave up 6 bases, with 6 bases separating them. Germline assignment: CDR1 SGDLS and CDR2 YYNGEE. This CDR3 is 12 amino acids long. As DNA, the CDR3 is TGTGCCAGCAGCGTAGATACGAATGGCTACACCTTC. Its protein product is CASSVDTNGYTF.

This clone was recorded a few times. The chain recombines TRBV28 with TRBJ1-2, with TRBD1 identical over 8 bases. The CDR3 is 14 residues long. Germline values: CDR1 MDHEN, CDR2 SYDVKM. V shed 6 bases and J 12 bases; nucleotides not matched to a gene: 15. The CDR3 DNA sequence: TGTGCCAGCAGCACAGGGGGGTTCTTTTTTCGAGACACCTTC. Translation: CASSTGGFFFRDTF.

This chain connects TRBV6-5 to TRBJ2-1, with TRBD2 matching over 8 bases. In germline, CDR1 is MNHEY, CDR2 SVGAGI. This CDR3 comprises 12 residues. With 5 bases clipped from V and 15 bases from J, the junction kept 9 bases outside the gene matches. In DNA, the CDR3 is TGTGCCAGCAGTCGGGAGGGCCTATTAGGGTTCTTC. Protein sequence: CASSREGLLGFF.

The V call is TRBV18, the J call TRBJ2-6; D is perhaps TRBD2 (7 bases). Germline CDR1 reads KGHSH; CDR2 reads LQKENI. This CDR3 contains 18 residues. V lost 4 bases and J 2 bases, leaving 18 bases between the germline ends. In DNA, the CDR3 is TGTGCCAGCTCACGGCGCGGGGGCGCGAGGACTGGGGCCAACGTCCTGACTTTC. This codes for CASSRRGGARTGANVLTF. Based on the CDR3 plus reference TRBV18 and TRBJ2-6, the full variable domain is NAGVMQNPRHLVRRRGQEARLRCSPMKGHSHVYWYRQLPEEGLKFMVYLQKENIIDESGMPKERFSAEFPKEGPSILRIQQVVRGDSAAYFCASSRRGGARTGANVLTFGAGSRLTVL.

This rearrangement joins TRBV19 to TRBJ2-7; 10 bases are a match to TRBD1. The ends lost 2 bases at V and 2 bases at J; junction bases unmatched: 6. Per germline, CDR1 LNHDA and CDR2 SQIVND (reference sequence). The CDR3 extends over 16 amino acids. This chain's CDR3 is CASSIMPGQGPYEQYF. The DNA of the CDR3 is TGTGCCAGTAGTATAATGCCGGGACAGGGGCCCTACGAGCAGTACTTC.

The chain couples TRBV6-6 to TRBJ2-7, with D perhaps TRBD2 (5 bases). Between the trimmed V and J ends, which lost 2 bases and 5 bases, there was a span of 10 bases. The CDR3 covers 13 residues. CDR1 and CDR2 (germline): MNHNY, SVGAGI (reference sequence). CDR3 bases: TGTGCCAGCAGTTACGTGGACTTCGACGAGCAGTACTTC. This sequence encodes CASSYVDFDEQYF.

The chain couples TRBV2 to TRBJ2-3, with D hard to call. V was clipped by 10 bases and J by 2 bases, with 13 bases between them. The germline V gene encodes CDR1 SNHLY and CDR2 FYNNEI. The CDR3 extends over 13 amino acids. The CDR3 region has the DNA TGTGCCACTCAGACTCCTTTCACAGATACGCAGTATTTT. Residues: CATQTPFTDTQYF.

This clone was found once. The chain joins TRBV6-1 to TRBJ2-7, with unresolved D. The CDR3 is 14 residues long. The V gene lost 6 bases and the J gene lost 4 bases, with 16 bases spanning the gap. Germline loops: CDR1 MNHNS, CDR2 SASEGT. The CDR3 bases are TGTGCCAGCAGGAATGGGGTAGGGCCTTACGAGCAGTACTTC. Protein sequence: CASRNGVGPYEQYF.

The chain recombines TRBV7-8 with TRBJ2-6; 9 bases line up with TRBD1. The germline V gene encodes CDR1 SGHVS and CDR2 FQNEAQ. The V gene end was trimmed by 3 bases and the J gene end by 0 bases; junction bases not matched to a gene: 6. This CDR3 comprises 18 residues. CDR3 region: CASSFRQGVSSGANVLTF. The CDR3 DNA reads TGTGCCAGCAGCTTCCGACAGGGGGTCAGCTCTGGGGCCAACGTCCTGACTTTC.

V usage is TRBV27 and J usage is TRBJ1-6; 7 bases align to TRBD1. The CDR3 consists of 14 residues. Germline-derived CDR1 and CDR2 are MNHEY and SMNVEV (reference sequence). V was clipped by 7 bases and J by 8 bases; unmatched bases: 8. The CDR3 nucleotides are TGTGCCAGCAAAAAGAGGGACAGCCATTCACCCCTCCACTTT. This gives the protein CASKKRDSHSPLHF.

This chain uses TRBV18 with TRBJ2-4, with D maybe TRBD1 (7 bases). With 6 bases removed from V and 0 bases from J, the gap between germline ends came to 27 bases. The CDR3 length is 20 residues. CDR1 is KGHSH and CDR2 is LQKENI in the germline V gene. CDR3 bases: TGTGCCAGCTCGGTTTCCCGGGACAGACGTTGGGGGGTAGCCAAAAACATTCAGTACTTC. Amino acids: CASSVSRDRRWGVAKNIQYF.

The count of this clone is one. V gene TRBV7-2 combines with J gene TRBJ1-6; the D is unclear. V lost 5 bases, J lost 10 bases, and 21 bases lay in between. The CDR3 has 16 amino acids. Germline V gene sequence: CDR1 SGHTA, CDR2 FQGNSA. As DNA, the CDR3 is TGTGCCAGCAGCACACATTCCGGAGGCCCGGGATCACCCCTCCACTTT. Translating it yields CASSTHSGGPGSPLHF.

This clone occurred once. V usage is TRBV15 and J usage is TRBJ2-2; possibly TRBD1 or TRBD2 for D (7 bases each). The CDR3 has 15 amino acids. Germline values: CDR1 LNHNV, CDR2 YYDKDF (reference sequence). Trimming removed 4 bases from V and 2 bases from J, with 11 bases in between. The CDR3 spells CATSTGGGNTGELFF. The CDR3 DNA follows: TGTGCCACCAGCACAGGGGGGGGAAACACCGGGGAGCTGTTTTTT.

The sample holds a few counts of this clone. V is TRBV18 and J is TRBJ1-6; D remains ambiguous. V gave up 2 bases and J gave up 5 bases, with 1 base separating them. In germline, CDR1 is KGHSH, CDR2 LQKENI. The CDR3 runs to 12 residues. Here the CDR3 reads CASSPDNSPLHF. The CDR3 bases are TGTGCCAGCTCACCAGATAATTCACCCCTCCACTTT.

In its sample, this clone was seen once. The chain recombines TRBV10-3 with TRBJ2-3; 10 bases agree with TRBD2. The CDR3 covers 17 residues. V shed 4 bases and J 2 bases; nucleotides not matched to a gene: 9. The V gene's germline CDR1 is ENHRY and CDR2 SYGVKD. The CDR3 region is CAISGPASGGITDTQYF. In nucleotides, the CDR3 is TGTGCCATCAGTGGCCCCGCTAGCGGGGGCATCACAGATACGCAGTATTTT.